This TCR beta chain was sequenced for a study of blood T cell repertoires in COVID-19. The wider study: The origin of the acute and convalescent COVID-19 samples was the United States, Italy and Spain. The analysed material was cDNA or gDNA that came from T cells, B-cell-depleted T cells, or PBMCs.

Sequencing used immunoSEQ multiplex PCR; TCRdb keeps in-frame clones, though not all of them. The sample records around 200,000 clones, approximately 85% being singletons. CDR1 SGHTA and CDR2 FQGNSA come from the germline V gene. V lost 5 bases to trimming and J lost 2 bases, with 12 bases between them. The CDR3 covers 14 residues. Residents of about two dozen US areas, aged about 18 to 89 years, made up the participants. The chain employs TRBV7-2 and TRBJ1-2; D remains ambiguous. Input material: PBMCs or T cells enriched from blood (not recorded which). The clonotype was recovered from a man aged 40-55 years with acute COVID-19. CDR3 residues: CASSTTSQNYGYTF. In DNA form, the CDR3 reads TGTGCCAGCAGCACCACCTCTCAGAACTATGGCTACACCTTC.